Listed below are T cell receptor beta chains from one sample, sequenced in a study of T cell responses to AZD1222 COVID-19 vaccine. Clones were sequenced by immunoSEQ multiplex PCR, and TCRdb holds only the in-frame ones, with some missing. The sample has under 150,000 clones; 90% are singletons. The specimen was peripheral blood, collected on day 0 of AZD1222 vaccination. The receptor source for this set is an adult in good health. CDR3s include the opening cysteine and the closing phenylalanine or tryptophan. Each record gives: V gene, J gene, clone size, D gene, CDR3 DNA, CDR3 protein. The D gene is left open where the match is weak. Clone sizes are given selectively: once, few, many, or a class where the clone is expanded.

TRBV5-6	TRBJ1-4	NA	NA	TGTGCCAGCAGCTTGAGGAGGGAAAAACTGTTTTTT	CASSLRREKLFF
TRBV4-1	TRBJ1-6	NA	NA	TGCGCCAGCAGTCTCCGGGACCCTAGGGATGGTCTCCACTTT	CASSLRDPRDGLHF
TRBV7-2	TRBJ2-3	NA	NA	TGTGCCAGCAGCTTAAGAGAGGGCCTCTCCAGCACAGATACGCAGTATTTT	CASSLREGLSSTDTQYF
TRBV24-1	TRBJ1-2	NA	NA	TGTGCCACCAGTGATGATTTCTATGGCTACACCTTC	CATSDDFYGYTF
TRBV7-2	TRBJ1-1	NA	NA	TGTGCCAGCAGCTTAGCGCGCGGCAGGAGGGAGACTGAAGCTTTCTTT	CASSLARGRRETEAFF
TRBV19	TRBJ2-1	NA	TRBD2	TGTGCCAGTAGTATCGGACTAGCGGAGCCCTACAATGAGCAGTTCTTC	CASSIGLAEPYNEQFF
TRBV9	TRBJ1-2	NA	NA	TGTGCCAGCAGCGCCCCTCCCGCCTATGGCTACACCTTC	CASSAPPAYGYTF
TRBV7-2	TRBJ2-5	NA	TRBD1	TGTGCCAGCAGCTCTGGACAGGCAGACTTTCAAGAGACCCAGTACTTC	CASSSGQADFQETQYF
TRBV19	TRBJ2-1	NA	NA	TGTGCCAGTAGTATAGCTCCGGATATAGAGCAGTTCTTC	CASSIAPDIEQFF
TRBV5-1	TRBJ2-1	NA	NA	TGCGCCAGCAGCTTGGCCAAGGGAGCTTTTGAGCAGTTCTTC	CASSLAKGAFEQFF
TRBV5-6	TRBJ2-5	NA	TRBD1	TGTGCCAGCAGCCCAAGACAGGGGGCCGGGGAGACCCAGTACTTC	CASSPRQGAGETQYF
TRBV15	TRBJ1-6	NA	NA	TGTGCCACCAGCAGGGCAGGCTCCGGGAATTCACCCCTCCACTTT	CATSRAGSGNSPLHF
TRBV12-3/TRBV12-4	TRBJ1-2	NA	NA	TGTGCCAGCAGTTCCGGACCACTGGGGGGCTACACCTTC	CASSSGPLGGYTF
TRBV7-9	TRBJ2-7	NA	TRBD2	TGTGCCACCAGCGGGAAAAAGGGAGTCTACGAGCAGTACTTC	CATSGKKGVYEQYF
TRBV5-1	TRBJ1-2	NA	TRBD1	TGCGCCAGCAGCCGGTCGACAGGGTCTCCCGCTAACTATGGCTACACCTTC	CASSRSTGSPANYGYTF
TRBV23-1	TRBJ2-7	NA	NA	TGCGCCAGCAGAATTGACAGTGGGGCCTACTACGAGCAGTACTTC	CASRIDSGAYYEQYF
TRBV4-2	TRBJ2-2	NA	TRBD2	TGTGCCAGCAGCCAAAAGACTAGCGGCAAGAACACCGGGGAGCTGTTTTTT	CASSQKTSGKNTGELFF
TRBV6-2/TRBV6-3	TRBJ2-3	NA	TRBD2	TGTGCCAGCAGCCAGGGGCGGGCGGAGGGGCCTAGCGGGAGGATAGTGTCAGATACGCAGTATTTT	CASSQGRAEGPSGRIVSDTQYF
TRBV5-4	TRBJ1-1	NA	NA	TGTGCCAGCAGCTTGGCCCACCGGGCGGAGGCTTTCTTT	CASSLAHRAEAFF
TRBV5-6	TRBJ2-7	NA	TRBD2	TGTGCCAGCAGCTTGAGGGAAGGTCGGACTAGCGGGAGGGGCTACGAGCAGTACTTC	CASSLREGRTSGRGYEQYF
TRBV28	TRBJ1-5	NA	NA	TGTGCCAGCATTGGATCCGGCAATCAGCCCCAGCATTTT	CASIGSGNQPQHF
TRBV4-1	TRBJ2-6	NA	NA	TGCGCCAGCAGCCAAGATAACAGGGTAGGGGCCAACGTCCTGACTTTC	CASSQDNRVGANVLTF
TRBV12-5	TRBJ2-5	NA	NA	TGTGCTAGTGGTTTGTTGGACCCTCCCGACTTC	CASGLLDPPDF
TRBV5-4	TRBJ1-2	NA	NA	TGTGCCAGCAGCTATGAAAGAGAGGGCTACACCTTC	CASSYEREGYTF
TRBV18	TRBJ1-1	NA	NA	TGTGCCAGCTCACCACCATTAGGGGGCACTGAAGCTTTCTTT	CASSPPLGGTEAFF
TRBV10-3	TRBJ2-2	NA	NA	TGTGCCATCACCAGGACAGAGAACACCGGGGAGCTGTTTTTT	CAITRTENTGELFF
TRBV15	TRBJ2-2	once	NA	TGTGCCACCAGCAGAGAATCTGTGGGGATCGGGGAGCTGTTTTTT	CATSRESVGIGELFF